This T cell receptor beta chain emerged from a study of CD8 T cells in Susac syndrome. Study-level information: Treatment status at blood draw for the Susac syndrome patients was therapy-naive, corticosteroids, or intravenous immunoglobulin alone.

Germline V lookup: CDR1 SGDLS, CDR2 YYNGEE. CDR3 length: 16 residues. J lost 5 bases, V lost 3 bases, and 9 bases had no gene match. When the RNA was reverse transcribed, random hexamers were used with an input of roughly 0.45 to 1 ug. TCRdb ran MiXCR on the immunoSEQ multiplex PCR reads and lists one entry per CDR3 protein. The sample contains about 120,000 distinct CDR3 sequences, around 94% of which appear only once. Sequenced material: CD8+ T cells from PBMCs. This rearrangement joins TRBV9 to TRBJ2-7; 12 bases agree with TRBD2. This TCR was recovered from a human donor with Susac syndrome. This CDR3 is CASSETMTSGSHEQYF. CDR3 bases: TGTGCCAGCAGCGAGACCATGACTAGCGGGAGCCACGAGCAGTACTTC.